The 9 T cell receptor beta chains reported below all come from one sample, sequenced in a study. TCRdb passed the 5' RACE reads through MiXCR, listing each CDR3 protein once. The sample holds 55,000 to 70,000 distinct CDR3 sequences; around 26% are singletons and the top ten take approximately 3%. Specimen: tumor-infiltrating memory CD4+ T cells sorted from the breast tumor. Subset specified: memory CD4+ T cells, CD4+CD45RO+CD25-. The source of these receptors is a female donor with breast cancer.

The chain combines TRBV12-3 or TRBV12-4 with TRBJ2-3, with 8 positions matching TRBD1. Trimming removed 6 bases from V and 4 bases from J; junction bases left unmatched: 6. The CDR3 covers 14 residues. The CDR3 protein is CASRQETGADTQYF. CDR3 bases: TGTGCCAGCAGGCAGGAGACAGGGGCAGATACGCAGTATTTT.

The J gene is TRBJ2-7, the V gene TRBV3-1, with 7 bases matching TRBD1. From germline, CDR1 is LGHDT and CDR2 YNNKEL (reference sequence). V gave up 2 bases and J gave up 5 bases; unmatched junction bases: 9. The CDR3 runs to 15 residues. This chain's CDR3 is CASSQWDSLYDEQYF. CDR3 nucleotides: TGTGCCAGCAGCCAATGGGACAGTCTCTATGACGAGCAGTACTTC.

The chain links TRBV5-1 to TRBJ1-1; D gene unclear. CDR1 SGHRS and CDR2 YFSETQ come from the germline V gene. Trimming left V 4 bases short and J 3 bases short, with 10 bases between. The length of the CDR3 is 13 residues. The CDR3 sequence is CASSRNGDTEAFF. In DNA, the CDR3 is TGCGCCAGCAGCCGGAATGGGGACACTGAAGCTTTCTTT.

This clonotype was counted only a few times. The chain is built from TRBV12-3 or TRBV12-4 and TRBJ2-7; D might be TRBD1 (5 bases). The V end was cut by 3 bases, the J end by 0 bases, with 9 bases between. This CDR3 contains 14 residues. The CDR3 reads CASSFTTASYEQYF. The CDR3 nucleotides are TGTGCCAGCAGTTTCACGACAGCCTCCTACGAGCAGTACTTC.

The J gene is TRBJ2-7, the V gene TRBV15; no reliable D call. V lost 0 bases, J lost 7 bases, and 7 bases lay in between. The CDR3 spans 12 residues. Germline V gene sequence: CDR1 LNHNV, CDR2 YYDKDF (reference sequence). CDR3 in amino acids: CATSRDQVEQYF. The DNA of the CDR3 is TGTGCCACCAGCAGAGATCAAGTTGAGCAGTACTTC.

Comment on this clonotype: A much larger clone differs by one base, so this may be a read error. The chain has TRBV5-1 and TRBJ1-2, with D possibly matching TRBD1 (6 bases). Between the trimmed V and J ends, which lost 4 bases and 6 bases, there was a span of 16 bases. The CDR3 totals 14 residues. Germline assignment: CDR1 SGHRS and CDR2 YFSETQ. The chain's CDR3 is CASSAQGEGDGYTF. DNA of the CDR3: TGCGCCAGCAGCGCACAGGGAGAAGGGGATGGCTACACCTTC.

The chain links TRBV25-1 to TRBJ2-3, with D perhaps assigned TRBD1 or TRBD2 (5 bases each). Germline CDR1 is MGHDK and CDR2 is SYGVNS. V gave up 3 bases and J gave up 4 bases, with 11 bases separating them. This CDR3 is built from 14 residues. CDR3 sequence (DNA): TGTGCCAGCAGTGAGGGGGAGTGGGCAGATACGCAGTATTTT. Translating gives CASSEGEWADTQYF.

A few counts support this clonotype. This chain uses TRBV6-5 with TRBJ2-3, with D unresolved. Trimming pared 6 bases from V and 2 bases from J, leaving 21 bases between. CDR1 and CDR2 (germline): MNHEY, SVGAGI. This CDR3 has 17 residues. The CDR3 sequence: CASSQSRQAPHTDTQYF. The CDR3 DNA reads TGTGCCAGCAGCCAAAGTAGGCAGGCCCCCCACACAGATACGCAGTATTTT.

In the case of this clonotype: The junction does not match germline at one end; this may be a read error. The V call is TRBV3-1, the J call TRBJ2-7; D possibly corresponds to TRBD2 (6 bases). The CDR3 contains 15 residues. Germline assignment: CDR1 LGHDT and CDR2 YNNKEL (reference sequence). The CDR3 nucleotides are TGTGCCAGCAGCCAAGATGGCTTCGGGACGGGAGAGCAGCACTTC. Its protein product is CASSQDGFGTGEQHF.